This TCR beta chain was sequenced in a study of PD-1 blockade in classical Hodgkin lymphoma. Overall study context: The study gave patients nivolumab 3 mg/kg intravenously every 2 weeks.

The germline V gene has CDR1 SGHRS and CDR2 YFSETQ. The trim removed 4 bases at V and 4 bases at J, leaving 11 bases unmatched. The CDR3 is made up of 16 amino acids. Described time point: cycle 4 day 1 (C4D1), after less than 7 weeks of nivolumab. After autologous stem cell transplantation all patients relapsed, and prior brentuximab vedotin exposure differed between cohorts. By magnetic negative selection, CD4+ T cells were purified from thawed PBMCs. Assay used: immunoSEQ multiplex PCR; TCRdb lists only in-frame clones, some missing. The table shows around 27,000 clones, with 85% occurring only once.

The sequence came from a human donor with classical Hodgkin lymphoma. V is TRBV5-1 and J is TRBJ2-1, with 7 bases lining up with TRBD2. The sequencing here drew on CD4+ T cells from blood, taken before the fourth cycle of nivolumab. CDR3 amino acids: CASSPEGLAAYNEQFF. The CDR3 bases are TGCGCCAGCAGCCCCGAGGGCCTAGCGGCTTACAATGAGCAGTTCTTC. Using reference TRBV5-1 and TRBJ2-1 for the parts outside the CDR3, the full variable domain is KAGVTQTPRYLIKTRGQQVTLSCSPISGHRSVSWYQQTPGQGLQFLFEYFSETQRNKGNFPGRFSGRQFSNSRSEMNVSTLELGDSALYLCASSPEGLAAYNEQFFGPGTRLTVL.